This TCR beta chain is drawn from a study of T cell responses to AZD1222 COVID-19 vaccine. J gave up 4 bases and V 2 bases, and 6 bases lay outside the gene matches. This CDR3 spans 16 amino acids. Per the germline V gene, CDR1 is SGHVS and CDR2 is FNYEAQ. The data were produced by immunoSEQ multiplex PCR, yet TCRdb's version contains in-frame clones alone and is incomplete. The table shows about 160,000 clones, with about nine tenths occurring only once. This clone was counted a few times. This sequence was found in an adult in good health. Specimen: peripheral blood, collected on day 0 of AZD1222 vaccination. The gene calls are TRBV7-6 and TRBJ2-1; 9 bases are a match to TRBD2. In DNA form, the CDR3 reads TGTGCCAGCAGCTTAAAAAGCGGGGGGTTTTACAATGAGCAGTTCTTC. It specifies CASSLKSGGFYNEQFF.